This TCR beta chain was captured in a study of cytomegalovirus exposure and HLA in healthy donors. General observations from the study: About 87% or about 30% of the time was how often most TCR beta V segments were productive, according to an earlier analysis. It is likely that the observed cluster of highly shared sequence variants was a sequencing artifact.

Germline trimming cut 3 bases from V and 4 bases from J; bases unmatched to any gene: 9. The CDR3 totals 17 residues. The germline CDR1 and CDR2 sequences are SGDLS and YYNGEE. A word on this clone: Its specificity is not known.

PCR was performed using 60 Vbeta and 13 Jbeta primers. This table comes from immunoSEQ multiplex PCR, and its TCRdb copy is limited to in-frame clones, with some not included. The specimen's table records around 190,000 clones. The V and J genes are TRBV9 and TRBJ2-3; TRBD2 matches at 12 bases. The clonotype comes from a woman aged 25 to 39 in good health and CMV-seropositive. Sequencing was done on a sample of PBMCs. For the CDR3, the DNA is TGTGCCAGCAGCGAGACTAGCGGGAGCGCCGCGGCAGATACGCAGTATTTT. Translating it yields CASSETSGSAAADTQYF.